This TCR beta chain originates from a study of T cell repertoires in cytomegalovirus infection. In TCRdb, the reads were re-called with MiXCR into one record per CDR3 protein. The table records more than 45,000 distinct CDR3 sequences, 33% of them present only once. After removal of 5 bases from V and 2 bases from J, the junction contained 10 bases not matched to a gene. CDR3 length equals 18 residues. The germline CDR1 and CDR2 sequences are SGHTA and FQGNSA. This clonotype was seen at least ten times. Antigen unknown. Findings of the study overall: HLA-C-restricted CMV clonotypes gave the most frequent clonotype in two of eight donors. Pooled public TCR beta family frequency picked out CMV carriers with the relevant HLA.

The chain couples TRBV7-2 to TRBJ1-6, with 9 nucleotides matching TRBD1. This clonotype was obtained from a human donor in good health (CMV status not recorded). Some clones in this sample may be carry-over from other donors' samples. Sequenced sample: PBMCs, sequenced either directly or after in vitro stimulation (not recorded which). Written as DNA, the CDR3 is TGTGCCAGCAGCACAACTCCGGGACAGGGCCCCTATAATTCACCCCTCCACTTT. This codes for CASSTTPGQGPYNSPLHF.